This T cell receptor (beta chain) was found in a study of cytomegalovirus exposure and HLA in healthy donors (dated by TCRdb to 2017 to 2019). Turning to the overall study: An earlier analysis of roughly 610 of the donors reported about 280 Gb of sequence data and 95 million to 120 million unique TCR beta sequences obtained from about 200 million T cells. An early release covering around 630 HLA-typed donors comprised about 310 gigabases of sequencing data and 65 million to 100 million unique TCR sequences. Among the roughly 400 genotyped donors, about 83% belonged to the genetic ancestry cluster associated with self-reported Caucasian donors. The study aimed to test whether cataloging public T cell receptors could reveal signatures of past pathogen exposure. The study profiled the T cell repertoires of 550 to 700 subjects by immunosequencing and related them to cytomegalovirus serostatus. Along with the roughly 700-subject first cohort, a separate validation cohort of over a hundred different subjects was used. High-throughput TCR immunosequencing, statistical association of individual TCRs with disease status, and machine learning were combined to predict cytomegalovirus infection status. To study patterns of TCR occurrence, a later analysis re-analyzed previously published TCR beta repertoires from 700 or so donors and added high-resolution HLA genotyping. The later analysis used no new phenotypic data to find candidate immune exposures, relying instead on TCR beta sequences and their occurrence across donors. In an earlier analysis of roughly 600 of the donors, high-throughput TCR beta sequencing was used to judge whether each TCR beta V gene segment behaved as functional or pseudogenic. Donor age, sex, ethnicity and CMV serostatus were compiled together with the repertoire data. In a later genetic analysis, genome-wide SNP genotypes for 398 of the 666 donors were used, and that subset was treated as a discovery cohort. Every discovery cohort repertoire had been produced on one sequencing platform. HLA typing covered class I and class II loci at four-digit resolution. Typing coverage varied by locus: roughly 629-640 donors for A, B, C, DRB1 and DQB1; under 550 for DQA1; more than 600 for DPA1; approximately 470 for DPB1. Roughly five DR-DQ haplotypes were handled as single units for association and clustering because linkage in the cohort was strong. Across around 400 genotyped donors of the cohort, an average of 235,054 unique TCR beta nucleotide sequences per donor were sequenced, and roughly 17% of those sequences were non-productive. General conclusions and limits of the study: For the cohort, immune exposure information was limited to CMV serostatus. Strong co-occurrence of HLA alleles, especially DR and DQ, made assigning TCR associations to individual alleles difficult. In a later analysis, most CMV-associated TCR beta chains were found to appear HLA-restricted, with HLA associations seemingly driven largely by CMV exposure. The presence/absence analyses assumed that sequencing depth was roughly uniform across donors, and that assumption may not be true. In a later genetic analysis, a missense DCLRE1C variant was associated with V-gene and J-gene trimming of TCR beta chains, and the association was replicated in an independent cohort. Most TCR sequences were observed very rarely across donors, whereas some public TCRs were present in many individuals. In a later analysis, TCR association rates were found to vary across HLA loci, with the most associated TCRs seen for DRB1 alleles and the fewest for HLA-C alleles. A further reported finding was that TCR beta sequences accurately predicted the HLA-A and HLA-B alleles for most subjects in the first cohort. Some IMGT-functional V segments, including TRBV6-2 and TRBV6-3, could not be told apart with the 87-base-pair reads, so those segments were excluded. In the study, some 180 TCR beta chains were listed as associated with cytomegalovirus. HLA typing was unavailable for some donors at each locus, so association tests used only the typed subset. According to the authors, the approach could potentially be generalized to other disease states and immunological phenotypes. Only TCR beta chains were sequenced in this cohort, and the absence of alpha or paired-chain data limited detectable features. Compared with equally common non-associated chains, HLA-associated TCR beta chains in a later analysis were more clonally expanded and had lower generation probabilities. Several of the top co-occurrence clusters appeared to be linked to parvovirus B19, influenza, CMV and Epstein-Barr virus, according to a later analysis. The earlier analysis of nearly 600 of the donors excluded 15 to 20 rarely observed V segments, including chromosome 9 orphons, because counts were too low. Linkage disequilibrium might explain the correlated functional status among segregating V segments, but an unknown experimental factor could not be ruled out. In both the original and validation cohorts, the classifier was reported to diagnose cytomegalovirus status with high specificity and sensitivity. A few of the identified cytomegalovirus-associated TCR beta chains were confirmed in vitro to be specific for cytomegalovirus antigens. An earlier analysis of approximately 570 of the donors showed that most TCR beta V segments appeared in productive rearrangements either about 87% or about 30% of the time, which broadly matched IMGT annotations. In a later analysis, more than 15,000 TCR beta sequences were associated with specific HLA alleles at a false discovery rate of 0.05. A cluster of highly shared sequence variants was judged likely to be a technical artifact of the sequencing pipeline. Compared with the 666-donor mean, donors in an Asian-associated ancestry cluster had fewer N-insertions in productive TCRs, according to a later genetic analysis.

Worth noting for this clone: Its antigen has not been determined. Base qualities are not recorded, but no much larger clone differs from it by a single base.

The library was obtained by the immunoSEQ multiplex PCR assay. The multiplex PCR relied on a mix of 60 forward primers for TCR Vbeta segments and 13 reverse primers for TCR Jbeta segments. Amplification of the CDR3 region of rearranged TCR beta genes was performed with a multiplex PCR assay on genomic DNA. Amplified TCR beta libraries were sequenced as 87-base-pair reads on the Illumina HiSeq System. The original pipeline was this. A later analysis counted around 72 million unique TCR beta chains across the 666 repertoires, and 10 million to 12 million of these chains were shared by at least two donors. To remove PCR and sequencing errors, raw reads were error-corrected and collapsed into unique sequences using a nearest-neighbor algorithm that merged closely related sequences. CDR3 sequences were aligned to IMGT reference sequences to assign V, D and J gene segments. For a sequence to be retained, a match of at least six nucleotides to both a V gene segment and a J gene segment was required. Rearrangements were classified as productive when the CDR3 lacked stop codons and remained in frame with V and J, and all other rearrangements were classified as non-productive. CDR3 was defined according to IMGT convention as the region running from the second conserved V-encoded cysteine to the conserved J-encoded phenylalanine. The earlier analysis of more than 450 of the donors excluded sequences that lacked an unambiguous match to a single V gene segment. An earlier analysis of several hundred of the donors called V segments functional above 56.7% productive rearrangements and segregating when the between-donor standard deviation exceeded 5%. A statistical classification framework was built to diagnose cytomegalovirus status from the catalog of TCR beta chain sequences. In a later analysis, V and J genes were assigned by comparing TCR nucleotide sequences against IMGT/GENE-DB human TR gene sequences. The TCRdist pipeline was used in a later analysis to assign CDR3 sequences and most-parsimonious VDJ recombination scenarios. In a later analysis, each TCR beta chain was defined by its CDR3 amino acid sequence together with its V-gene family, and reads without a unique V-gene family were excluded. As a way to deal with suspected cross-contamination and a sequencing artifact, a later analysis dropped 640 or so nucleotide sequences that were highly shared and had low generation probability. In a later analysis, a clonal expansion index was calculated for each public chain from normalized within-repertoire ranks of inferred template counts. In a later analysis, generation probabilities were computed using a VDJ recombination model fitted to out-of-frame rearrangements, and the results were checked against IGoR. In a later analysis, hypergeometric tests were used to score TCR-TCR, TCR-HLA and TCR-CMV co-occurrence, with a repertoire-size bias correction applied to TCR pairs. To estimate false discovery rates, a later analysis permuted the HLA or CMV assignments 20 times. A later analysis grouped co-occurring TCRs with DBSCAN, adding TCRdist sequence similarity when clustering within HLA-allele-positive subsets. Repertoires with fewer than 30,000 or more than 120,000 public chains, plus five repertoires with anomalous nucleotide sharing, were excluded from co-occurrence clustering. This immuneACCESS table, as held by TCRdb, lists in-frame sequences with V and J called but not all clones. Of the missing ones, under half trace to an unresolved V gene in checked studies; the others have no known cause. The V and J calls and clone size are taken from that table; D and trimming were inferred from the DNA. The sample records about 110,000 clones, around four fifths of which are singletons. Jointly, the top ten make up 7.8% of the sample.

CDR3 length: 22 amino acids, cysteine to phenylalanine. The CDR3 DNA has 66 bases and is translated from base 1. In the germline V gene (reference sequence), CDR1 corresponds to LNHNV and CDR2 to YYDKDF. V and J are trimmed by 0 bases and 6 bases, and the gene matches miss 27 bases of the junction. The cohort was made up of 666 healthy bone marrow donors. At the time of sampling, every cohort member was nominally healthy, though immune exposures that went unrecorded were likely present. The donor was CMV seronegative and belonged to the group of 352 seronegative cohort members. A peripheral blood sample was provided by each donor, and peripheral blood mononuclear cells were used for TCR beta sequencing. Genomic DNA was extracted from the blood cell samples with the Qiagen DNeasy Blood Extraction Kit.

Sequenced material: PBMCs. The clonotype comes from a man aged 25-45 years in good health and CMV-seronegative. The chain is made from TRBV15 and TRBJ1-2; TRBD1 lines up with 8 middle nucleotides. The CDR3 region reads CATSRDPPRRQGRKPRRNGYTF. The DNA reads TGTGCCACCAGCAGAGATCCGCCCCGGAGACAGGGGCGAAAACCTAGACGGAATGGCTACACCTTC.